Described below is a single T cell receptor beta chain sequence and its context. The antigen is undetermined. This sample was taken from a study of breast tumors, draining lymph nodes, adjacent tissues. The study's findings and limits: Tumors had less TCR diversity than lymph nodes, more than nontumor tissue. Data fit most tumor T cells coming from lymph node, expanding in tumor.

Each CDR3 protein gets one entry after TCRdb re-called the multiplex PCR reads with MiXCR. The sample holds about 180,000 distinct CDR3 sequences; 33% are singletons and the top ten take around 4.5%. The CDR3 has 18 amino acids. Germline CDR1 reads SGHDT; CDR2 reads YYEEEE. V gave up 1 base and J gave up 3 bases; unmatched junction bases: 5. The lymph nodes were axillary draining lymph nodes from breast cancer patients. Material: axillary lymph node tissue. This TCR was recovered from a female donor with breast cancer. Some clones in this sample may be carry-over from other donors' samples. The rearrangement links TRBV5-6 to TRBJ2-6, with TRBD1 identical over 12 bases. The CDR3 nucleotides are TGTGCCAGCAGCTTGCGGGACAGGGGGCTAGTTGGGGCCAACGTCCTGACTTTC. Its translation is CASSLRDRGLVGANVLTF.